The clone carrying this T cell receptor (beta chain) has a count of ten or more. Its antigen is as yet unknown. Germline values: CDR1 SGHTA, CDR2 FQGNSA. This CDR3 has 14 residues. Trimming pared 0 bases from V and 0 bases from J, leaving 5 bases between. This sample stems from a study of regulatory T cells in long-lasting Graves disease. Study-wide points: Lower TCR diversity characterized persistent Graves' patients relative to newly diagnosed patients.

Through Arm-PCR of CDR3 regions and iRepertoire HTBI primers, TCR beta libraries were built. TCRdb used MiXCR to reprocess the multiplex PCR reads, holding one entry per CDR3 protein. The sample carries about 540,000 distinct CDR3 sequences, about 13% recorded once. Time point meaning: newly diagnosed GD, antithyroid drugs for less than 3 months. From RNA extracted from PBMCs, the TCR library was made. Patients were enrolled at an endocrinology department in Xi'an, China. The data were also submitted as part of a second study, on T cells in Graves' hyperthyroidism and ophthalmopathy.

The rearrangement uses TRBV7-2 and TRBJ1-2, with D possibly being TRBD1 (5 bases). Sequencing was performed on peripheral blood mononuclear cells (PBMCs), taken at new diagnosis, from a patient treated with antithyroid drugs. The receptor comes from a man under 40 with Graves disease. The CDR3 is CASSLATANYGYTF. The CDR3 nucleotides are TGTGCCAGCAGCTTAGCGACAGCTAACTATGGCTACACCTTC.